This T cell receptor beta chain was captured by sequencing in a study of neoadjuvant anti-PD-1 for oral cavity cancer. Germline CDR1 MNHEY, CDR2 SVGAGI. The CDR3 covers 15 residues. Trimming left V 0 bases short and J 3 bases short, with 11 bases between. Described time point: after neoadjuvant nivolumab, at surgical resection. General study points: Non-responders to neoadjuvant nivolumab had significantly more clonal PBMC T cells than responders.

Using immunoSEQ multiplex PCR, the repertoire was profiled, and TCRdb retains in-frame clones only, with some absent. The table includes about 7,800 clones, roughly two thirds detected once. This clone has a handful of counts. Its antigen remains unidentified. The TCR was taken from a person aged 40 to 85 with oral cavity squamous cell carcinoma. J is TRBJ1-2 and V is TRBV6-5; D gene ambiguous. Here the sequenced sample was PBMCs, taken after nivolumab (anti-PD-1) treatment. The CDR3 here is CASSYSDGYYYGYTF. The CDR3 DNA follows: TGTGCCAGCAGTTACTCAGACGGATACTACTATGGCTACACCTTC.